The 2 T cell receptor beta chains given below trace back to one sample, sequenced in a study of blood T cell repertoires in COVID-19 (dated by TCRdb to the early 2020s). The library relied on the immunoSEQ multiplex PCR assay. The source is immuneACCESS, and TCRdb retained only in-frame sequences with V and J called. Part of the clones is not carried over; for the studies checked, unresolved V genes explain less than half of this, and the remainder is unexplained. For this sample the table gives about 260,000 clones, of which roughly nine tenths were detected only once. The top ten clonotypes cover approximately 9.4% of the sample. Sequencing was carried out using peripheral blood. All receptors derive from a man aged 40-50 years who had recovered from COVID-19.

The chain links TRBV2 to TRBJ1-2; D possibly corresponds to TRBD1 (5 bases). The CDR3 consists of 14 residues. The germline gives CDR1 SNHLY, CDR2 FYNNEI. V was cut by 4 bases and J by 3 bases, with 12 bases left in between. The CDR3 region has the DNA TGTGCCAGCAGTGCCGACAGTGTCTACTATGGCTACACCTTC. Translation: CASSADSVYYGYTF. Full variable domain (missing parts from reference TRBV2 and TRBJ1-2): EPEVTQTPSHQVTQMGQEVILRCVPISNHLYFYWYRQILGQKVEFLVSFYNNEISEKSEIFDDQFSVERPDGSNFTLKIRSTKLEDSAMYFCASSADSVYYGYTFGSGTRLTVV.

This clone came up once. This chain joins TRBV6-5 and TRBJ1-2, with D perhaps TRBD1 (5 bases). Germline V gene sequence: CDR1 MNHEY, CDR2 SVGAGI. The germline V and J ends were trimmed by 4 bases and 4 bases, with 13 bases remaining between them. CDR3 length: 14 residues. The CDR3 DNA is TGTGCCAGCAGTTTTAGGGGTCCCCCCTATGGCTACACCTTC. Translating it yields CASSFRGPPYGYTF.